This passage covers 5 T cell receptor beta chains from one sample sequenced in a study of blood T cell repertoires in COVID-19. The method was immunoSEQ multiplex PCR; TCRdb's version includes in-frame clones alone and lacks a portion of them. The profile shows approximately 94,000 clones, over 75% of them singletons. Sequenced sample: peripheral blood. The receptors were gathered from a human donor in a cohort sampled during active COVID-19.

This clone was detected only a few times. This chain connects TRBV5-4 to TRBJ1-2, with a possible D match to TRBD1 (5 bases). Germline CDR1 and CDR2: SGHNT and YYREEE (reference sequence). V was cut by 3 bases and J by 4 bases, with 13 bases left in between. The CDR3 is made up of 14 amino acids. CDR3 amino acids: CASSSREVIYGYTF. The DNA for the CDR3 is TGTGCCAGCAGCTCCAGGGAGGTGATCTATGGCTACACCTTC.

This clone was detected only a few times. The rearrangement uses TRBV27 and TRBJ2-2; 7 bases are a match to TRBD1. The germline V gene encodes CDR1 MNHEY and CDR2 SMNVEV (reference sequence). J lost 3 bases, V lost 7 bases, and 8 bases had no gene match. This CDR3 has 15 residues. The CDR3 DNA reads TGTGCCAGCACCCAGGGGGACAGATACACCGGGGAGCTGTTTTTT. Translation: CASTQGDRYTGELFF.

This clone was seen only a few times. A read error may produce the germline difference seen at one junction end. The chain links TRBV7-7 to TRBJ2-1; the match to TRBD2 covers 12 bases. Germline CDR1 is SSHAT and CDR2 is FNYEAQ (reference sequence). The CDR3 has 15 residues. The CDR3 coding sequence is TGTGCTAGCAGCCGACTAGCGGGAGCCTACAATGAGCAGTTCTTC. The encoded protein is CASSRLAGAYNEQFF.

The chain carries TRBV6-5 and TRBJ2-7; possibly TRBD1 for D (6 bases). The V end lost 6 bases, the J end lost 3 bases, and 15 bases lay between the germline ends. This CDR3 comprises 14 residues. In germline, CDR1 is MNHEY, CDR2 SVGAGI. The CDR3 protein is CASSTTGWGYEQYF. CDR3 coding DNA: TGTGCCAGCAGCACGACAGGTTGGGGCTACGAGCAGTACTTC.

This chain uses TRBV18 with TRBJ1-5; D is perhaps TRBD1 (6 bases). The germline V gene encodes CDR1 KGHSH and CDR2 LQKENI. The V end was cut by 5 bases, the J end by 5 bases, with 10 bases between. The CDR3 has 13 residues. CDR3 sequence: CASSRTADQPQHF. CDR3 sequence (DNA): TGTGCCAGCTCAAGGACAGCGGATCAGCCCCAGCATTTT.